The rows below give T cell receptor beta chains drawn from one sample of a study of Graves' ophthalmopathy and Graves' hyperthyroidism. Each CDR3 protein is one row after TCRdb ran MiXCR on the multiplex PCR reads. The table lists over 150,000 distinct CDR3 sequences, around two fifths of them singletons, with about 6% in the top ten. The material sequenced was peripheral blood. These receptors were obtained from a woman aged 40 to 55 with Graves' ophthalmopathy. Each CDR3 is given with its conserved first and last residue. The order of the fields is CDR3 protein, V gene, J gene, CDR3 length.

cdr3_aa: CSARARGQGYTF; v_call: TRBV20-1; j_call: TRBJ1-2; cdr3_length: 12
cdr3_aa: CASSHRRTGSPYEQYF; v_call: TRBV11-2; j_call: TRBJ2-7; cdr3_length: 16
cdr3_aa: CASPFTGAYKQYF; v_call: TRBV12-5; j_call: TRBJ2-7; cdr3_length: 13
cdr3_aa: CSARGPRGNQPQHF; v_call: TRBV20-1; j_call: TRBJ1-5; cdr3_length: 14
cdr3_aa: CASSQQGMNTEAFF; v_call: TRBV19; j_call: TRBJ1-1; cdr3_length: 14
cdr3_aa: CASRSDRNSYEQYF; v_call: TRBV5-1; j_call: TRBJ2-7; cdr3_length: 14
cdr3_aa: CASSLPPTNTEAFF; v_call: TRBV28; j_call: TRBJ1-1; cdr3_length: 14
cdr3_aa: CASRLTGVGEQYF; v_call: TRBV6-5; j_call: TRBJ2-7; cdr3_length: 13
cdr3_aa: CASSLARRGYEQYF; v_call: TRBV11-2; j_call: TRBJ2-7; cdr3_length: 14
cdr3_aa: CASSCRTCFEQYF; v_call: TRBV12-3/TRBV12-4; j_call: TRBJ2-7; cdr3_length: 13
cdr3_aa: CAWRGRDTDPRGETQYF; v_call: TRBV30; j_call: TRBJ2-5; cdr3_length: 17
cdr3_aa: CSARDTRISTGELFF; v_call: TRBV20-1; j_call: TRBJ2-2; cdr3_length: 15
cdr3_aa: CASGTGGNTEAFF; v_call: TRBV28; j_call: TRBJ1-1; cdr3_length: 13
cdr3_aa: CSARPEGQETQYF; v_call: TRBV20-1; j_call: TRBJ2-5; cdr3_length: 13
cdr3_aa: CASSTQELGETQYF; v_call: TRBV28; j_call: TRBJ2-5; cdr3_length: 14
cdr3_aa: CASSLGRGESQPQHF; v_call: TRBV28; j_call: TRBJ1-5; cdr3_length: 15
cdr3_aa: CASSSRPTGTLSDNSPLHF; v_call: TRBV6-5; j_call: TRBJ1-6; cdr3_length: 19
cdr3_aa: CARGVRDTEAFF; v_call: TRBV6-1; j_call: TRBJ1-1; cdr3_length: 12
cdr3_aa: CASYHGETQYF; v_call: TRBV6-1; j_call: TRBJ2-5; cdr3_length: 11
cdr3_aa: CASAPGRRGQPQHF; v_call: TRBV6-1; j_call: TRBJ1-5; cdr3_length: 14
cdr3_aa: CASRGLDYGYTF; v_call: TRBV10-2; j_call: TRBJ1-2; cdr3_length: 12
cdr3_aa: CASTYRSRGLGYGYTF; v_call: TRBV6-2/TRBV6-3; j_call: TRBJ1-2; cdr3_length: 16
cdr3_aa: CASSLGGLRRSQYF; v_call: TRBV7-2; j_call: TRBJ2-5; cdr3_length: 14
cdr3_aa: CASSYSVGESSYNSPLHF; v_call: TRBV6-5; j_call: TRBJ1-6; cdr3_length: 18
cdr3_aa: CAGSRRLYGYTF; v_call: TRBV28; j_call: TRBJ1-2; cdr3_length: 12
cdr3_aa: CSTPLTEVYGYTF; v_call: TRBV20-1; j_call: TRBJ1-2; cdr3_length: 13
cdr3_aa: CASSLAGPTGELFF; v_call: TRBV12-3/TRBV12-4; j_call: TRBJ2-2; cdr3_length: 14
cdr3_aa: CASRAYNSPLHF; v_call: TRBV12-3/TRBV12-4; j_call: TRBJ1-6; cdr3_length: 12
cdr3_aa: CASSLGMGLGQPQHF; v_call: TRBV7-8; j_call: TRBJ1-5; cdr3_length: 15
cdr3_aa: CATASGESYEQYF; v_call: TRBV24-1; j_call: TRBJ2-7; cdr3_length: 13
cdr3_aa: CASSPRTASGNTIYF; v_call: TRBV5-6; j_call: TRBJ1-3; cdr3_length: 15
cdr3_aa: CASKEDDQETQYF; v_call: TRBV6-2/TRBV6-3; j_call: TRBJ2-5; cdr3_length: 13
cdr3_aa: CASSYGTGGNEQYF; v_call: TRBV6-2/TRBV6-3; j_call: TRBJ2-7; cdr3_length: 14
cdr3_aa: CASSSVDKQYSYEQYF; v_call: TRBV5-1; j_call: TRBJ2-7; cdr3_length: 16
cdr3_aa: CASSPRTEAFF; v_call: TRBV12-3/TRBV12-4; j_call: TRBJ1-1; cdr3_length: 11
cdr3_aa: CASSPTVGMSNQPQHF; v_call: TRBV2; j_call: TRBJ1-5; cdr3_length: 16
cdr3_aa: CASLAGQGNSPLHF; v_call: TRBV28; j_call: TRBJ1-6; cdr3_length: 14
cdr3_aa: CASSLDGSDQPQHF; v_call: TRBV7-2; j_call: TRBJ1-5; cdr3_length: 14
cdr3_aa: CSARRSGGTYEQYF; v_call: TRBV20-1; j_call: TRBJ2-7; cdr3_length: 14
cdr3_aa: CASSDGTGGHEQYF; v_call: TRBV6-2/TRBV6-3; j_call: TRBJ2-7; cdr3_length: 14
cdr3_aa: CASSPPAGDSNQPQHF; v_call: TRBV18; j_call: TRBJ1-5; cdr3_length: 16
cdr3_aa: CASSLVSGGYGNTIYF; v_call: TRBV12-3/TRBV12-4; j_call: TRBJ1-3; cdr3_length: 16
cdr3_aa: CASSLGAGNEQYF; v_call: TRBV5-1; j_call: TRBJ2-7; cdr3_length: 13
cdr3_aa: CASQRQGVYQPQHF; v_call: TRBV12-3/TRBV12-4; j_call: TRBJ1-5; cdr3_length: 14
cdr3_aa: CSALHHPNTETFF; v_call: TRBV20-1; j_call: TRBJ1-1; cdr3_length: 13
cdr3_aa: CASSELAANTGELFF; v_call: TRBV9; j_call: TRBJ2-2; cdr3_length: 15